These 26 T cell receptor beta chains were sequenced from one sample in a study of spatial heterogeneity in lung cancer. Points from the study as a whole: Tracking of tumor mutation counts was seen in expanded intratumoral alpha and beta TCR counts.

Their antigen targets remain unknown. As for time point: sample taken at primary tumor resection. MiXCR, run by TCRdb on the 5' RACE reads, gives a single entry per CDR3 protein. Of some 11,000 distinct CDR3 sequences listed, around 8% are singletons. The specimen comprised lung tumor tissue, sampled at surgery. These receptors originate from a female donor with early-stage non-small cell lung cancer.

This clonotype appeared many times. Since the library was made to target alpha chains, this beta chain is a stray read and its abundance is not meaningful. This rearrangement joins TRBV18 to TRBJ1-1; the match to TRBD1 covers 10 bases. The V gene's germline CDR1 is KGHSH and CDR2 LQKENI. V lost 5 bases, J lost 5 bases, and 11 bases stayed unmatched. The CDR3 has 16 amino acids. The CDR3: CASSSRVRDRGTEAFF. The DNA for the CDR3 is TGTGCCAGCTCATCTCGCGTGCGGGACAGGGGAACTGAAGCTTTCTTT.

This clonotype was observed at least ten times. This beta chain is an off-target read within a library intended for alpha chains, so its frequency means little. This CDR3 reads CASSSGITVSYEQYF. In DNA form, the CDR3 reads TGTGCCAGCAGTTCTGGGATTACAGTGTCCTACGAGCAGTACTTC. The rearrangement uses TRBV28 and TRBJ2-7; D is undetermined. The germline gives CDR1 MDHEN, CDR2 SYDVKM. CDR3 length: 15 residues. The ends were cut back, 4 bases at V and 1 base at J, with 14 bases in the middle.

By sample share, this clonotype is medium-sized. Since it is a stray read in a library aimed at alpha chains, this beta chain has a size that is not meaningful. The rearrangement links TRBV24-1 to TRBJ2-1; D might be TRBD1 (6 bases). V was clipped by 3 bases and J by 7 bases, with 18 bases between them. CDR3 length: 16 residues. In germline, CDR1 is KGHDR, CDR2 SFDVKD. The CDR3 coding sequence is TGTGCCACCAGTGATCCGACCGGGACAAGTCGGAATGAGCAGTTCTTC. Translated, it gives CATSDPTGTSRNEQFF.

This clonotype appeared a few times. This beta chain came through as a stray read in a library set up for alpha chains, and its size says little. The chain combines TRBV19 with TRBJ2-5; TRBD2 matches 7 bases. CDR3 length: 17 residues. The germline gives CDR1 LNHDA, CDR2 SQIVND (reference sequence). The junction had 15 bases not matched to a gene; V was cut back by 6 bases and J by 2 bases. DNA of the CDR3: TGTGCCAGTAGGATACTTAAAGCCCGGCGGGGGCAAGAGACCCAGTACTTC. Encoded protein: CASRILKARRGQETQYF.

As concerns this clonotype: Being off target in a library aimed at alpha chains, this beta chain has a size of little meaning. This chain links TRBV19 with TRBJ1-2; TRBD1 matches 8 bases. Trimming removed 3 bases from V and 4 bases from J; junction bases left unmatched: 4. The CDR3 has 14 residues. The germline V gene has CDR1 LNHDA and CDR2 SQIVND (reference sequence). The chain's CDR3 is CASSMGQVGYGYTF. The CDR3 region has the DNA TGTGCCAGTAGTATGGGACAGGTTGGCTATGGCTACACCTTC. Combining the CDR3 with reference TRBV19 and TRBJ1-2 gives the whole variable domain DGGITQSPKYLFRKEGQNVTLSCEQNLNHDAMYWYRQDPGQGLRLIYYSQIVNDFQKGDIAEGYSVSREKKESFPLTVTSAQKNPTAFYLCASSMGQVGYGYTFGSGTRLTVV.

This clonotype was seen only a few times. This beta chain turned up in a library designed for alpha chains; as an off-target read, its abundance says little. V and J are TRBV20-1 and TRBJ2-5; 13 bases align to TRBD2. J gave up 3 bases and V 4 bases, and 8 bases lay outside the gene matches. Looked up from germline, CDR1 is DFQATT and CDR2 is SNEGSKA (reference sequence). This CDR3 has 16 residues. The CDR3, as DNA: TGCAGTGCTACTAGACTAGCGGGGGGCTCTAAAGAGACCCAGTACTTC. Translating it yields CSATRLAGGSKETQYF.

A word on this clonotype: The library was built for alpha chains, so this beta chain is an off-target read and its size means little. V gene TRBV4-3 combines with J gene TRBJ2-3; 13 nucleotides agree with TRBD2. Unmatched junction bases numbered 5, after V lost 4 bases and J lost 1 base. The germline CDR1 and CDR2 sequences are LGHNA and YSLEER. The CDR3 runs 17 residues. The CDR3 DNA reads as TGCGCCAGCAGCCTAACCGGGACTAGCGGGGGCACAGATACGCAGTATTTT. Protein sequence: CASSLTGTSGGTDTQYF.

This clonotype was observed at least ten times. Little can be read into the size of this beta chain, an off-target read in a library designed for alpha chains. The V and J genes are TRBV12-3 or TRBV12-4 and TRBJ2-5, with D unresolved. The CDR3 has 12 residues. V lost 9 bases and J lost 3, with 11 bases in between. CDR3 DNA: TGTGCCAGTCGTCTAGAGGAAGAGACCCAGTACTTC. It yields the protein CASRLEEETQYF.

This clonotype was observed at least ten times. A library made for alpha chains picked up this beta chain off target, so its size means little. The chain links TRBV20-1 to TRBJ1-2; 8 nucleotides match TRBD1. The junction had 6 bases not matched to a gene; V was cut back by 5 bases and J by 4 bases. This CDR3 region has 13 residues. CDR1 is DFQATT and CDR2 is SNEGSKA in the germline V gene (reference sequence). The CDR3 bases are TGCAGTGCTGGGCGCGGGACAGGCTATGGCTACACCTTC. Translated: CSAGRGTGYGYTF.

This clonotype was seen at least ten times. The library was designed around alpha chains, so this beta chain is a stray read whose abundance carries little weight. The rearrangement joins TRBV25-1 to TRBJ2-5; no definite D call. Trimming removed 0 bases from V and 2 bases from J, with 10 bases in between. The CDR3 has 15 amino acids. Per germline, CDR1 MGHDK and CDR2 SYGVNS. CDR3 amino acids: CASSEYIGQQETQYF. The CDR3 coding sequence is TGTGCCAGCAGTGAATATATAGGCCAGCAAGAGACCCAGTACTTC.

This clonotype ranks as medium-sized. As an off-target read in a library built for alpha chains, this beta chain has a frequency of little significance. This rearrangement joins TRBV5-1 to TRBJ2-5, with 14 bases lining up with TRBD2. The CDR3 is 16 residues long. With V trimmed by 7 bases and J by 4 bases, 9 bases remained unmatched. Per the germline V gene, CDR1 is SGHRS and CDR2 is YFSETQ. In nucleotides, the CDR3 is TGCGCCAGCTCAATCGGGACTAGCGGGGGTTCAGAGACCCAGTACTTC. Translation: CASSIGTSGGSETQYF. Full variable domain (rest looked up from reference TRBV5-1 and TRBJ2-5): KAGVTQTPRYLIKTRGQQVTLSCSPISGHRSVSWYQQTPGQGLQFLFEYFSETQRNKGNFPGRFSGRQFSNSRSEMNVSTLELGDSALYLCASSIGTSGGSETQYFGPGTRLLVL.

In this sample, this clonotype is medium-sized (0.01 to 0.1%). Found in a library prepared for alpha chains, this beta chain is an off-target read, and its abundance has little meaning. The chain recombines TRBV6-5 with TRBJ2-2; 13 bases fit TRBD2. CDR3 length: 18 amino acids. V shed 2 bases, J shed 0 bases, and the junction held 3 bases outside the gene matches. Germline V gives CDR1 MNHEY, CDR2 SVGAGI. CDR3 in amino acids: CASSYGTSGAANTGELFF. CDR3 coding DNA: TGTGCCAGCAGTTACGGGACTAGCGGGGCCGCGAACACCGGGGAGCTGTTTTTT.

For this clonotype: Being off target in a library aimed at alpha chains, this beta chain has a size of little meaning. The V gene is TRBV6-2 or TRBV6-3, the J gene TRBJ1-2, with 9 bases that match TRBD1. The CDR3 extends over 16 amino acids. Germline V gene lookup returns CDR1 MNHEY and CDR2 SVGEGT. V dropped 2 bases and J dropped 8; count of bases not matched to a gene: 12. In DNA form, the CDR3 reads TGTGCCAGCAGTTACGACCCGGACAGGGGCGTCTACGGCTACACCTTC. It yields the protein CASSYDPDRGVYGYTF.

Many counts were recorded for this clonotype. This beta chain came through as a stray read in a library set up for alpha chains, and its size says little. The V call is TRBV18, the J call TRBJ2-5; 11 bases align to TRBD2. The CDR3 is 14 amino acids. The V gene end was trimmed by 6 bases and the J gene end by 5 bases; junction bases not matched to a gene: 5. Germline V CDR1 and CDR2: KGHSH, LQKENI. Here the CDR3 DNA reads TGTGCCAGCTCTCCGACTAGCGGGGACGAGACCCAGTACTTC. Translated: CASSPTSGDETQYF. Using reference TRBV18 and TRBJ2-5 for the parts outside the CDR3, the full variable domain is NAGVMQNPRHLVRRRGQEARLRCSPMKGHSHVYWYRQLPEEGLKFMVYLQKENIIDESGMPKERFSAEFPKEGPSILRIQQVVRGDSAAYFCASSPTSGDETQYFGPGTRLLVL.

This clonotype is medium-sized. The library was designed around alpha chains, so this beta chain is a stray read whose abundance carries little weight. This chain links TRBV28 with TRBJ1-1, with TRBD1 matching over 8 bases. CDR1 and CDR2 (germline): MDHEN, SYDVKM. V lost 4 bases, J lost 11 bases, and 12 bases stayed unmatched. The CDR3 spans 14 residues. In DNA, the CDR3 is TGTGCCAGCAGTTATTCAAGAACAGGGGGAGGGGCTTTCTTT. Its protein product is CASSYSRTGGGAFF.

This clonotype was counted at least ten times. This beta chain is off target for a library built for alpha chains, so its abundance means little. The chain is built from TRBV2 and TRBJ2-1; 10 positions agree with TRBD1. The CDR3 extends over 15 amino acids. After removal of 5 bases from V and 9 bases from J, the junction contained 10 bases not matched to a gene. CDR1 is SNHLY and CDR2 is FYNNEI in the germline V gene. The CDR3 coding sequence is TGTGCCAGCAGTCCCTGGGGGACAGGGGAAAGTGAGCAGTTCTTC. It yields the protein CASSPWGTGESEQFF.

This clonotype was seen many times. A library made for alpha chains picked up this beta chain off target, so its size means little. CDR3 amino acids: CASSLGQGTGNTIYF. CDR3 nucleotide sequence: TGTGCCAGCAGCTTAGGGCAGGGTACCGGAAACACCATATATTTT. The chain couples TRBV7-8 to TRBJ1-3; tentatively, D is TRBD1 (5 bases). Germline CDR1 and CDR2: SGHVS and FQNEAQ. This CDR3 has 15 amino acids. Trimming left V 1 base short and J 4 bases short, with 11 bases between.

This clonotype was seen at least ten times. Because the library targeted alpha chains, this beta chain is an off-target read whose size means little. The chain carries TRBV5-1 and TRBJ2-3, with 9 positions matching TRBD1. The junction had 11 bases not matched to a gene; V was cut back by 4 bases and J by 2 bases. The CDR3 length is 17 residues. Germline values: CDR1 SGHRS, CDR2 YFSETQ. CDR3 sequence (DNA): TGCGCCAGCAGCCGAGTGTCGGGACAGGGACCCACAGATACGCAGTATTTT. The encoded protein is CASSRVSGQGPTDTQYF. The complete variable domain, with remaining parts taken from reference TRBV5-1 and TRBJ2-3, reads KAGVTQTPRYLIKTRGQQVTLSCSPISGHRSVSWYQQTPGQGLQFLFEYFSETQRNKGNFPGRFSGRQFSNSRSEMNVSTLELGDSALYLCASSRVSGQGPTDTQYFGPGTRLTVL.

Judged by abundance, this clonotype is medium-sized. This beta chain appears as a stray read in a library generated for alpha chains; its size is not informative. The gene calls are TRBV4-2 and TRBJ2-3; D might be TRBD2 (5 bases). The V and J ends lost 1 base and 2 bases respectively, with 13 bases between them. The germline CDR1 and CDR2 sequences are LGHNA and YNFKEQ. This CDR3 contains 16 residues. The CDR3 nucleotides are TGTGCCAGCAGCCAAGTAAGGGCTAGCTTCACAGATACGCAGTATTTT. It encodes CASSQVRASFTDTQYF.

A remark on this clonotype: One junction end does not reproduce the germline sequence, and a read error may be involved. This beta chain slipped into a library made for alpha chains as a stray read, so its size is not meaningful. The V and J genes are TRBV3-1 and TRBJ1-2; TRBD1 is a possible D gene (5 bases). The CDR3 loop spans 11 amino acids. Germline V CDR1 and CDR2: LGHDT, YNNKEL (reference sequence). The CDR3 sequence is CASSSVGAYFF. The CDR3 DNA reads as TGTGCCAGCAGCTCAGTCGGGGCATATTTCTTC. Based on the CDR3 plus reference TRBV3-1 and TRBJ1-2, the full variable domain is DTAVSQTPKYLVTQMGNDKSIKCEQNLGHDTMYWYKQDSKKFLKIMFSYNNKELIINETVPNRFSPKSPDKAHLNLHINSLELGDSAVYFCASSSVGAYFFGSGTRLTVV.

This clonotype appeared many times. This beta chain is a stray read from a library made for alpha chains; its abundance is not meaningful. The V and J genes are TRBV7-3 and TRBJ2-4; the D gene could be TRBD1 or TRBD2 (6 bases each). The CDR3 is made up of 16 amino acids. Germline lookup yields CDR1 SGHTA and CDR2 FQGTGA. The V end lost 5 bases, the J end lost 1 base, and 15 bases lay between the germline ends. CDR3: CASSPGANSAKNIQYF. CDR3 DNA sequence: TGTGCCAGCAGCCCGGGGGCGAACTCGGCCAAAAACATTCAGTACTTC. Using reference TRBV7-3 and TRBJ2-4 for the parts outside the CDR3, the full variable domain is GAGVSQTPSNKVTEKGKYVELRCDPISGHTALYWYRQSLGQGPEFLIYFQGTGAADDSGLPNDRFFAVRPEGSVSTLKIQRTERGDSAVYLCASSPGANSAKNIQYFGAGTRLSVL.

In regard to this clonotype: Little can be read into the size of this beta chain, an off-target read in a library designed for alpha chains. This chain joins TRBV14 and TRBJ1-1; no definite D call. CDR1 is SGHDN, CDR2 FVKESK, per germline. V shed 2 bases and J shed 5 bases, with 12 bases lying between them. The CDR3 runs 14 residues. For the CDR3, the DNA is TGTGCCAGCAGCCAATGGGATTCTTCAACTGAAGCTTTCTTT. Protein sequence: CASSQWDSSTEAFF.

This clonotype was picked up many times. This beta chain is a stray sequence in a library constructed for alpha chains; its clone size is not meaningful. This sequence joins TRBV20-1 and TRBJ2-7, with D possibly TRBD1 on 8 matching bases. CDR1 is DFQATT, CDR2 SNEGSKA, per germline (reference sequence). Between the trimmed V and J ends, which lost 6 bases and 3 bases, there was a span of 15 bases. This CDR3 has 13 residues. The CDR3 protein is CSAITGGDYEQYF. In DNA, the CDR3 is TGCAGTGCAATAACAGGGGGGGACTACGAGCAGTACTTC.

In this sample, this clonotype turned up a few times. This beta chain is a stray sequence in a library constructed for alpha chains; its clone size is not meaningful. This sequence joins TRBV6-1 and TRBJ2-7; D gene unclear. The germline gives CDR1 MNHNS, CDR2 SASEGT. The length of the CDR3 is 13 residues. The germline V and J ends were trimmed by 5 bases and 4 bases, with 12 bases remaining between them. DNA of the CDR3: TGTGCCAGCAGTTCCCAGGTGGGGTACGAGCAGTACTTC. Amino acid sequence: CASSSQVGYEQYF.

At least ten counts were recorded for this clonotype. The library was designed around alpha chains, so this beta chain is a stray read whose abundance carries little weight. This chain connects TRBV7-8 to TRBJ1-1; 8 nucleotides align to TRBD1. The CDR3 totals 14 residues. Germline values: CDR1 SGHVS, CDR2 FQNEAQ. V shed 0 bases, J shed 12 bases, and the junction held 9 bases outside the gene matches. CDR3 in amino acids: CASSLAGQGSPTFF. The CDR3 DNA follows: TGTGCCAGCAGCTTAGCAGGACAGGGTTCTCCTACTTTCTTT.

This clonotype has at least ten counts. This beta chain is an unintended read in a library built for alpha chains; its size means little. This chain connects TRBV5-1 to TRBJ2-7, with a tentative D call TRBD1 (5 bases). Germline V gene sequence: CDR1 SGHRS, CDR2 YFSETQ. The CDR3 extends over 14 amino acids. V shed 7 bases and J shed 1 base, with 15 bases lying between them. The CDR3 region is CASGITDSSYEQYF. Here the CDR3 DNA reads TGCGCCAGCGGGATAACCGACAGTTCCTACGAGCAGTACTTC.